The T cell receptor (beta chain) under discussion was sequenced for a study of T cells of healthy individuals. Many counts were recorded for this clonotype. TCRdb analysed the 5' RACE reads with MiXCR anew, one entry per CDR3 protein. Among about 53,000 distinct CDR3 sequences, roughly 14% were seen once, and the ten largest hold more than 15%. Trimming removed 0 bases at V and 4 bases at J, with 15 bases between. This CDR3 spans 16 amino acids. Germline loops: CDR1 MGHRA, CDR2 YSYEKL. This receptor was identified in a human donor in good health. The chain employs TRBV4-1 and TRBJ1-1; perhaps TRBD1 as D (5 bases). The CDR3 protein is CASSQERGTGGTEAFF. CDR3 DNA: TGCGCCAGCAGCCAAGAACGGGGCACAGGTGGCACTGAAGCTTTCTTT.